This TCR beta chain appears in the sequencing data of a study of molecular identifiers for immune sequencing clone quantification. TCRdb processed the PCR reads anew with MiXCR; each CDR3 protein has one entry. Altogether 600,000 to 650,000 distinct CDR3 sequences are present, about 20% being singletons, with the ten largest covering around 0.9%. Germline trimming cut 2 bases from V and 8 bases from J; bases unmatched to any gene: 5. Germline V lookup: CDR1 MNHEY, CDR2 SVGEGT. This CDR3 region has 14 residues. This clonotype has a count of ten or more. Sequencing input: naive CD8+ T cells from blood, with Jurkat cell RNA spiked in. As to subset: FACS-sorted CD8+CD4-CCR7+CD45RA+ naive T cells. The chain recombines TRBV6-2 or TRBV6-3 with TRBJ1-4; TRBD1 matches 7 bases. This receptor was taken from a human donor in good health. Some libraries in this study had Jurkat cell RNA spiked in. In DNA, the CDR3 is TGTGCCAGCAGTTACCAAGGGACAGTGGAAAAACTGTTTTTT. It is translated as CASSYQGTVEKLFF.